What follows is one T cell receptor (beta chain) and its context. The data were obtained in a study of PD-L1 blockade in urothelial cancer. At the level of the study: Each participant's history included 0 to 3 prior chemotherapy regimens. Samples came from 3 weeks, at the second dose, and 6 weeks into treatment. A median blood sample held about 140,000 T cells and about 83,000 unique TCRs.

Generated by immunoSEQ multiplex PCR, the TCRdb table keeps only in-frame clones and is missing some. This sample has roughly 25,000 clones, with under 90% found just once. Time point in this sample: peripheral blood 6 weeks after treatment start. Metastatic or locally advanced urothelial carcinoma was present in the patients. This CDR3 is 14 amino acids long. V lost 1 base and J 6 bases, leaving 12 bases between the germline ends. CDR1 is MDHEN and CDR2 is SYDVKM in the germline V gene. This clonotype was obtained from a man between 65 and 85 years old with urothelial cancer. V and J are TRBV28 and TRBJ1-1; perhaps TRBD1 as D (5 bases). Sample: PBMCs, taken around atezolizumab (anti-PD-L1) treatment. CDR3 sequence: CASSLSRGGSEAFF. The CDR3 nucleotides read TGTGCCAGCAGTTTATCACGGGGGGGGTCTGAAGCTTTCTTT.